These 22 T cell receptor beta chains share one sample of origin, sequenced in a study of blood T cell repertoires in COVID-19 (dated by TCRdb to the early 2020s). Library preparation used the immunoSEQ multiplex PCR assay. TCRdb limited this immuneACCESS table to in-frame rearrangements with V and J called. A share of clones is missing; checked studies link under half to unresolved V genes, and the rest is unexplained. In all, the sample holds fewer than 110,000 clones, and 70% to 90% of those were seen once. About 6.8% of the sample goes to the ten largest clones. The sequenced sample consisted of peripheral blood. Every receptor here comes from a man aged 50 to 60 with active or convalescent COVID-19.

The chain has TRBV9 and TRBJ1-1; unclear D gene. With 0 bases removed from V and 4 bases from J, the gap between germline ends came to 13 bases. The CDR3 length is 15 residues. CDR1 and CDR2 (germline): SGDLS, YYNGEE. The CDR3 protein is CASSVAMELGTEAFF. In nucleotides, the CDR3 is TGTGCCAGCAGCGTAGCTATGGAGTTGGGCACTGAAGCTTTCTTT.

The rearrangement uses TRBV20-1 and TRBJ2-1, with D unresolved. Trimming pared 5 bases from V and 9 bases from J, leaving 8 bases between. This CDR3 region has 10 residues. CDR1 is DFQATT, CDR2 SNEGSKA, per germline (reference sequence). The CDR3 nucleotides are TGCAGTGCTCTAGTGGGTGAGCAGTTCTTC. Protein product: CSALVGEQFF.

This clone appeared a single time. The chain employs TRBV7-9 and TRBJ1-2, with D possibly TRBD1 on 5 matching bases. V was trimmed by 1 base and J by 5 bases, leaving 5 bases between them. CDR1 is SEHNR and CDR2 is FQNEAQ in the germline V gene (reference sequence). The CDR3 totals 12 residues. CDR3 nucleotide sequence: TGTGCCAGCAGCTTAGAGGGGTATGGCTACACCTTC. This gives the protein CASSLEGYGYTF.

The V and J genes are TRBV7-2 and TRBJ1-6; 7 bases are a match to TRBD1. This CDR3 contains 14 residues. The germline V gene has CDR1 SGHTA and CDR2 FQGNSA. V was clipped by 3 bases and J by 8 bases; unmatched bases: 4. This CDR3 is CASSLRQGDSPLHF. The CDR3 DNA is TGTGCCAGCAGCTTGCGGCAGGGGGATTCACCCCTCCACTTT.

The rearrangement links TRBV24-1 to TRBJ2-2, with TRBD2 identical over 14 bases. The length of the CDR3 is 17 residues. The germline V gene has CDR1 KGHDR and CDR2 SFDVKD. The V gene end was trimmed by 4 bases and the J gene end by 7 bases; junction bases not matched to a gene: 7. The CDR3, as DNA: TGTGCCACCAGTGACTGGGGACTAGCGGGAGAGGGCGGGGAGCTGTTTTTT. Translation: CATSDWGLAGEGGELFF.

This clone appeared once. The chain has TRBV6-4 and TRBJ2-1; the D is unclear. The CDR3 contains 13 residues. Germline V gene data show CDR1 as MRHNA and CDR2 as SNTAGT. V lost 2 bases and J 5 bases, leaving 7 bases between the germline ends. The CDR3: CASSDGHHNEQFF. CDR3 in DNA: TGTGCCAGCAGTGACGGGCATCACAATGAGCAGTTCTTC.

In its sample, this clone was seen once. The CDR3 sequence: CSVLPSDQPAGYTF. CDR3 bases: TGCAGCGTTCTACCTTCCGACCAACCAGCGGGCTACACCTTC. This chain uses TRBV29-1 with TRBJ1-2, with unresolved D. The CDR3 runs to 14 residues. Germline V gene sequence: CDR1 SQVTM, CDR2 ANQGSEA. V was shortened by 5 bases and J by 8 bases, with 21 bases between the two germline ends. The full variable domain, with the rest looked up from reference TRBV29-1 and TRBJ1-2, is SAVISQKPSRDICQRGTSLTIQCQVDSQVTMMFWYRQQPGQSLTLIATANQGSEATYESGFVIDKFPISRPNLTFSTLTVSNMSPEDSSIYLCSVLPSDQPAGYTFGSGTRLTVV.

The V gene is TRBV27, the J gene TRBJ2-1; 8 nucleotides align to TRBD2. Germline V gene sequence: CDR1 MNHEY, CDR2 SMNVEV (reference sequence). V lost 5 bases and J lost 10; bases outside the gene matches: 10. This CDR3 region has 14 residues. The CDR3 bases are TGTGCCAGCAGTAAGGGGCGGGAGGAAGCAGAGCAGTTCTTC. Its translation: CASSKGREEAEQFF.

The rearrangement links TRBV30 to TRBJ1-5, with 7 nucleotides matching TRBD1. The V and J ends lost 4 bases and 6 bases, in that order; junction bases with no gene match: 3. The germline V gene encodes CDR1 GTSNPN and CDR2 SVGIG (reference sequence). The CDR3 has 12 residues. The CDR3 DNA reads TGTGCCTGGAACAGGGGCGCTCAGCCCCAGCATTTT. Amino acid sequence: CAWNRGAQPQHF.

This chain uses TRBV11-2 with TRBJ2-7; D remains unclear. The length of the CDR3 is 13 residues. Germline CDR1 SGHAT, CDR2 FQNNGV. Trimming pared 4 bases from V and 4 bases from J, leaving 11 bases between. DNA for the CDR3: TGTGCCAGCAGCTCCCTAGTTGGTTACGAGCAGTACTTC. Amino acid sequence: CASSSLVGYEQYF. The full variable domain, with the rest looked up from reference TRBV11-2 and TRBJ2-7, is EAGVAQSPRYKIIEKRQSVAFWCNPISGHATLYWYQQILGQGPKLLIQFQNNGVVDDSQLPKDRFSAERLKGVDSTLKIQPAKLEDSAVYLCASSSLVGYEQYFGPGTRLTVT.

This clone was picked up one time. CDR3 amino acids: CASSRDTTGELFF. CDR3 coding DNA: TGTGCCAGCAGCAGGGACACCACCGGGGAGCTGTTTTTT. This chain joins TRBV2 and TRBJ2-2; D might be TRBD1 (6 bases). Trimming removed 6 bases from V and 4 bases from J, with 9 bases in between. The CDR3 runs to 13 residues. From germline, CDR1 is SNHLY and CDR2 FYNNEI.

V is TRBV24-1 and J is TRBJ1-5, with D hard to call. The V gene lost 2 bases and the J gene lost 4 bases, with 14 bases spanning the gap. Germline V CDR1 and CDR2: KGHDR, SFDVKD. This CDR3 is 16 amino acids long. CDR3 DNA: TGTGCCACCAGTGATTCTTCGGGATTCCCGAATCAGCCCCAGCATTTT. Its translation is CATSDSSGFPNQPQHF.

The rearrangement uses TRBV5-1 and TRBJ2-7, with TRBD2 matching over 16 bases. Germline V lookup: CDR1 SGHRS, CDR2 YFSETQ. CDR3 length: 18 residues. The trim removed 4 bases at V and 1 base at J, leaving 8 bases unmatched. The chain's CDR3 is CASSPGLAGGPWSYEQYF. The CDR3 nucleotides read TGCGCCAGCAGCCCGGGACTAGCGGGAGGGCCCTGGTCCTACGAGCAGTACTTC.

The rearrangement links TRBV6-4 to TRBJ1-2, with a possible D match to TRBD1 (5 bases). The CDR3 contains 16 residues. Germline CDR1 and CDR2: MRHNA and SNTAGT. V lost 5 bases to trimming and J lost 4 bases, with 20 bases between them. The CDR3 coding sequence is TGTGCCAGCAGTCAACAGGATCCAAGAACCTTCTATGGCTACACCTTC. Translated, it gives CASSQQDPRTFYGYTF.

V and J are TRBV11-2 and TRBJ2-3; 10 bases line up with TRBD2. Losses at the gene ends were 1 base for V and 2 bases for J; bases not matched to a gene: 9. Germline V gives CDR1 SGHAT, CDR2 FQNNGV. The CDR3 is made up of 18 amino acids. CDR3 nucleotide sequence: TGTGCCAGCAGCTTAGGAGTCCTAGCGGGAGCCAACACAGATACGCAGTATTTT. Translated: CASSLGVLAGANTDTQYF.

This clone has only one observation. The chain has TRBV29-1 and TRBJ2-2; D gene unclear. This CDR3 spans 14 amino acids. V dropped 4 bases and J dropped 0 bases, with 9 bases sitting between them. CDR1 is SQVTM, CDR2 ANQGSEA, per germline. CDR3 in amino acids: CSVVVQANTGELFF. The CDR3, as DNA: TGCAGCGTTGTGGTCCAGGCGAACACCGGGGAGCTGTTTTTT.

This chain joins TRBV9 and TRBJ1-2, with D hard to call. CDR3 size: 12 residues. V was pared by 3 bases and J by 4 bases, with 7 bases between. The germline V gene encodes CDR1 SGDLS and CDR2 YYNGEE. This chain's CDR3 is CASSDLGYGYTF. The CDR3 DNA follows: TGTGCCAGCAGCGATCTAGGCTATGGCTACACCTTC.

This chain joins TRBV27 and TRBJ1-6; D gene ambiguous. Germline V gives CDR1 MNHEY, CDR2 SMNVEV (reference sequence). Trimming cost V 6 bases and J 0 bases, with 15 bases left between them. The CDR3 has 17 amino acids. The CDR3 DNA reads TGTGCCAGCAGCCCGGCGAGGCCGAGCTCCTATAATTCACCCCTCCACTTT. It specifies CASSPARPSSYNSPLHF.

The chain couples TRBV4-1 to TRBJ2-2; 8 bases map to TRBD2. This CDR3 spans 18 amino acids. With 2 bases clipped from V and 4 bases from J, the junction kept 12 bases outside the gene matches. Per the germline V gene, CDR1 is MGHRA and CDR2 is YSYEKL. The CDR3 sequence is CASSQWPERESGTGELFF. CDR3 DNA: TGCGCCAGCAGCCAATGGCCCGAGCGGGAGTCGGGCACCGGGGAGCTGTTTTTT.

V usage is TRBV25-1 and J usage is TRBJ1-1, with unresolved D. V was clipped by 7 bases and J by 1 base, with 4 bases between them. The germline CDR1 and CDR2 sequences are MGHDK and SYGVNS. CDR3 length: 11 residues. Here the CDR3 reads CASKQNTEAFF. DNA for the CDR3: TGTGCCAGCAAACAGAACACTGAAGCTTTCTTT.

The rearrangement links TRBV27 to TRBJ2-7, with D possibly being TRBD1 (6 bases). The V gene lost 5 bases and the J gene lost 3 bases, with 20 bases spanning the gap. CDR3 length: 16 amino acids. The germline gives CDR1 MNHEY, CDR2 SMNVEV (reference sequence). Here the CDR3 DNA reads TGTGCCAGCAGTCCTTACCCAGGACAGCCGCTCTACGAGCAGTACTTC. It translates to CASSPYPGQPLYEQYF.

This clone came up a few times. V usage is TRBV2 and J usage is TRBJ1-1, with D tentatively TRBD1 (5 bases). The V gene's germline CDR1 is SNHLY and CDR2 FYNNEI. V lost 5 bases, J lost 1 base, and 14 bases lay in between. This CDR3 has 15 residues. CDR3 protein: CASSKDSQWNTEAFF. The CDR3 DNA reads TGTGCCAGCAGTAAAGACAGCCAGTGGAACACTGAAGCTTTCTTT.